The 16 T cell receptor beta chains listed next were all sequenced from one sample in a study of cytomegalovirus exposure and HLA in healthy donors. The PCR used 60 Vbeta and 13 Jbeta primers. Sequenced by immunoSEQ multiplex PCR; TCRdb stores in-frame clones only, minus some. The table records 150,000 to 200,000 clones, about 80% of them present only once. The sequenced material came from PBMCs. The receptors derive from a middle-aged woman in good health and CMV-seronegative.

The CDR3 DNA reads TGTGCCAGCAGCAACCTTGGTTCAGGGGGCGAAAAACTGTTTTTT. It codes for CASSNLGSGGEKLFF. The chain recombines TRBV7-9 with TRBJ1-4; 8 nucleotides agree with TRBD1. Germline lookup yields CDR1 SEHNR and CDR2 FQNEAQ (reference sequence). The ends lost 5 bases at V and 8 bases at J; junction bases unmatched: 10. CDR3 length: 15 amino acids.

The CDR3 DNA sequence: TGTGCCAGCAGCTCCGGACAGAACACCGGGGAGCTGTTTTTT. Translating it yields CASSSGQNTGELFF. The V and J genes are TRBV13 and TRBJ2-2; maybe TRBD1 (5 bases). Looked up from germline, CDR1 is PRHDT and CDR2 is FYEKMQ (reference sequence). V lost 4 bases to trimming and J lost 1 base, with 7 bases between them. The CDR3 is made up of 14 amino acids.

The V and J genes are TRBV7-9 and TRBJ2-5; 11 bases line up with TRBD1. With 5 bases clipped from V and 5 bases from J, the junction kept 4 bases outside the gene matches. The germline V gene has CDR1 SEHNR and CDR2 FQNEAQ (reference sequence). The CDR3 sequence is 14 residues long. CDR3 in amino acids: CASSKDRGQETQYF. The DNA of the CDR3 is TGTGCCAGCAGCAAGGACAGGGGGCAGGAGACCCAGTACTTC.

The V call is TRBV7-2, the J call TRBJ1-2; 7 bases match TRBD1. The V gene's germline CDR1 is SGHTA and CDR2 FQGNSA. Unmatched junction bases numbered 11, after V lost 5 bases and J lost 5 bases. This CDR3 has 15 residues. The CDR3: CASSQTGQLRYGYTF. CDR3 bases: TGTGCCAGCAGCCAAACGGGACAGCTTAGGTATGGCTACACCTTC.

The genes are TRBV11-3 and TRBJ2-1, with a possible D match to TRBD1 (6 bases). The CDR3 totals 16 residues. Trimming stripped 2 bases from V and 2 bases from J, with 13 bases between. In germline, CDR1 is SGHNT, CDR2 YENEEA. In DNA form, the CDR3 reads TGTGCCAGCAGCTTAACAGGGTCGCTCGCCTACAATGAGCAGTTCTTC. It translates to CASSLTGSLAYNEQFF.

The rearrangement uses TRBV27 and TRBJ1-6, with TRBD1 matching over 9 bases. Germline-derived CDR1 and CDR2 are MNHEY and SMNVEV (reference sequence). This CDR3 comprises 14 residues. Germline trimming cut 3 bases from V and 8 bases from J; bases unmatched to any gene: 2. CDR3 protein: CASSLNRGHSPLHF. CDR3 bases: TGTGCCAGCAGTTTGAACAGGGGGCATTCACCCCTCCACTTT.

This clone was seen once. Relative to the germline gene, one junction end is altered; a read error may explain this. The chain uses TRBV7-9 and TRBJ2-5; 7 bases are a match to TRBD1. Germline V CDR1 and CDR2: SEHNR, FQNEAQ (reference sequence). The CDR3 loop spans 15 amino acids. For the CDR3, the DNA is TGTTCCAGCAGCTCGGAAAGGGGGCTCGAAGAGACCCAGTACTTC. As protein: CSSSSERGLEETQYF.

This rearrangement joins TRBV25-1 to TRBJ2-4; 12 bases align to TRBD2. There are 17 residues in the CDR3. Trimming removed 4 bases from V and 3 bases from J; junction bases left unmatched: 7. The V gene's germline CDR1 is MGHDK and CDR2 SYGVNS. In nucleotides, the CDR3 is TGTGCCAGCAGTGCCCGACTAGCGGGAGATGGCAAAAACATTCAGTACTTC. It translates to CASSARLAGDGKNIQYF.

The table lists this clone with a count of one. The V gene is TRBV6-5, the J gene TRBJ2-3; 12 bases match TRBD2. Germline CDR1 reads MNHEY; CDR2 reads SVGAGI. The CDR3 is made up of 15 amino acids. Trimming cost V 8 bases and J 8 bases; bases outside gene matches: 11. In DNA form, the CDR3 reads TGTGCCAGCCGGACCGGGACTAGCGGGCCCCCTACGCAGTATTTT. It specifies CASRTGTSGPPTQYF.

The chain carries TRBV2 and TRBJ1-5; D may be TRBD1 (6 bases). This CDR3 is built from 13 residues. With 7 bases removed from V and 7 bases from J, the gap between germline ends came to 14 bases. Germline V gene sequence: CDR1 SNHLY, CDR2 FYNNEI. DNA for the CDR3: TGTGCCAGCACCACAGGGCTGGGGCAGCCCCAGCATTTT. Translated, it gives CASTTGLGQPQHF.

The chain has TRBV7-2 and TRBJ2-6, with a tentative D call TRBD1 (6 bases). V was trimmed by 5 bases and J by 4 bases, leaving 12 bases between them. CDR1 is SGHTA and CDR2 is FQGNSA in the germline V gene. The CDR3 is 15 amino acids. This chain's CDR3 is CASSPQTGGANVLTF. The CDR3 bases are TGTGCCAGCAGCCCTCAGACAGGAGGGGCCAACGTCCTGACTTTC.

The rearrangement links TRBV6-1 to TRBJ2-7; D is ambiguous. Trimming removed 3 bases at V and 0 bases at J, with 12 bases between. Per germline, CDR1 MNHNS and CDR2 SASEGT. The CDR3 runs to 15 residues. The CDR3 sequence is CASSEGRLSSYEQYF. The CDR3 bases are TGTGCCAGCAGTGAGGGCAGGTTGAGCTCCTACGAGCAGTACTTC.

The chain carries TRBV4-1 and TRBJ1-5, with 7 bases fitting TRBD1. The length of the CDR3 is 15 residues. J lost 3 bases, V lost 4 bases, and 6 bases had no gene match. The V gene's germline CDR1 is MGHRA and CDR2 YSYEKL. The CDR3 sequence is CASSLFDRDNQPQHF. CDR3 bases: TGCGCCAGCAGCCTTTTCGACAGGGACAATCAGCCCCAGCATTTT.

This clone occurred a few times. V and J are TRBV5-6 and TRBJ1-2; TRBD1 matches 9 bases. Trimming took 4 bases from V and 2 from J; bases not matched to a gene: 3. Germline V lookup: CDR1 SGHDT, CDR2 YYEEEE. The CDR3 has 14 amino acids. The CDR3 DNA reads as TGTGCCAGCAGCGTCGGACAGGGGAACTATGGCTACACCTTC. This codes for CASSVGQGNYGYTF.

This rearrangement joins TRBV14 to TRBJ2-2; TRBD2 aligns across 9 bases. Germline loops: CDR1 SGHDN, CDR2 FVKESK. With 5 bases clipped from V and 7 bases from J, the junction kept 11 bases outside the gene matches. CDR3 length: 16 amino acids. CDR3 in DNA: TGTGCCAGCAGCAGACGTTCTAGCGGGGAAATCGGGGAGCTGTTTTTT. It codes for CASSRRSSGEIGELFF.

The count of this clone is one. The chain is built from TRBV6-5 and TRBJ1-2, with D possibly TRBD1 on 6 matching bases. CDR1 is MNHEY, CDR2 SVGAGI, per germline. The V and J ends lost 6 bases and 2 bases respectively, with 16 bases between them. The CDR3 is made up of 15 amino acids. CDR3 nucleotide sequence: TGTGCCAGCAGCCCCCAGGGGCGGGTGAACTATGGCTACACCTTC. It yields the protein CASSPQGRVNYGYTF.